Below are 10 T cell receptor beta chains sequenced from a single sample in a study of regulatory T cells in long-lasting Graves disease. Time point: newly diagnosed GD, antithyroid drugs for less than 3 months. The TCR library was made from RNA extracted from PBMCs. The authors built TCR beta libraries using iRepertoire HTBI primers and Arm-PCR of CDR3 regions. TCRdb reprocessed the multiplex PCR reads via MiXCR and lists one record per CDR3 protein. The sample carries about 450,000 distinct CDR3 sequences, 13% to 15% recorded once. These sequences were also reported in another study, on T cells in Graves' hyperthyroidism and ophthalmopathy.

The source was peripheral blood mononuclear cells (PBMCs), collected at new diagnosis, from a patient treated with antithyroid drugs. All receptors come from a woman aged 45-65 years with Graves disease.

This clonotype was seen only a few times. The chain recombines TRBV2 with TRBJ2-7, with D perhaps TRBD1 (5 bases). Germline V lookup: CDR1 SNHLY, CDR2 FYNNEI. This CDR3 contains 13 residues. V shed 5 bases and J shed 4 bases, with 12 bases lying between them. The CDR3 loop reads CASSTQGLYEQYF. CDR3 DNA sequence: TGTGCCAGCAGTACCCAGGGTCTTTACGAGCAGTACTTC.

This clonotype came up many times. CDR3 nucleotide sequence: TGTGCCAGCAGTGAAGTTCAGCAAGAGACCCAGTACTTC. It encodes CASSEVQQETQYF. The J gene is TRBJ2-5, the V gene TRBV6-1; D call uncertain. V was trimmed by 1 base and J by 2 bases, leaving 5 bases between them. The CDR3 runs 13 residues. CDR1 and CDR2 from the germline V gene are MNHNS and SASEGT.

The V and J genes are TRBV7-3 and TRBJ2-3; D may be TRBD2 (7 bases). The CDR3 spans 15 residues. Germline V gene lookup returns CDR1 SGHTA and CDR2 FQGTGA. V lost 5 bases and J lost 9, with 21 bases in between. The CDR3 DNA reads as TGTGCCAGCAGCAAGTATACGGGGGGCTCCAGGACGCAGTATTTT. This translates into CASSKYTGGSRTQYF.

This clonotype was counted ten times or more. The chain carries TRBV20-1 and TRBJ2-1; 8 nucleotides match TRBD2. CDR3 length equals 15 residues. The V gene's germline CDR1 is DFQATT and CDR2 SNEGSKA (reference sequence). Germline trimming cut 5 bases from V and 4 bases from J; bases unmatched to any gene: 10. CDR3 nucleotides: TGCAGTGCTGCCTCTGGTAGCGGGGCTTACAATGAGCAGTTCTTC. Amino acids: CSAASGSGAYNEQFF.

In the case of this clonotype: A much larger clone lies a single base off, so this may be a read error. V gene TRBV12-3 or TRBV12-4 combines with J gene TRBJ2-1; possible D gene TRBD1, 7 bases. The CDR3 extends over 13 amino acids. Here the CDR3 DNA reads TGTACCAGCAGGGGGGCCTTCTACAATGAGCAGTTCTTC. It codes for CTSRGAFYNEQFF.

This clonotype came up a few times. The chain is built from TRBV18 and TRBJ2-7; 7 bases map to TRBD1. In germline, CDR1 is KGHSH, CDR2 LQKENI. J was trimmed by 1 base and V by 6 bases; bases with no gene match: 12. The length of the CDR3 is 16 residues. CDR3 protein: CASSPLRDSPSYEQYF. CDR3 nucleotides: TGTGCCAGCTCGCCCCTCCGGGACAGCCCTTCCTACGAGCAGTACTTC.

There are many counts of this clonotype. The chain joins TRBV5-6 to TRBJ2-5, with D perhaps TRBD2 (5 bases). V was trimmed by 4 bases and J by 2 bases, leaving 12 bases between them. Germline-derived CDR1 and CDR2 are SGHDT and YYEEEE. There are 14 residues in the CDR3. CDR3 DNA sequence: TGTGCCAGCAGCAGATCAGCGGTACAAGAGACCCAGTACTTC. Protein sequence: CASSRSAVQETQYF.

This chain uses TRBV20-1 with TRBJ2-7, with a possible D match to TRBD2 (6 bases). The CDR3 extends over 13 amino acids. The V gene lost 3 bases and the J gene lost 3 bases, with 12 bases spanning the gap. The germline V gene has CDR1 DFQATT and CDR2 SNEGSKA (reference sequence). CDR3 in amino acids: CSARRTNYYEQYF. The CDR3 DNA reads TGCAGTGCTAGGAGGACTAACTACTACGAGCAGTACTTC.

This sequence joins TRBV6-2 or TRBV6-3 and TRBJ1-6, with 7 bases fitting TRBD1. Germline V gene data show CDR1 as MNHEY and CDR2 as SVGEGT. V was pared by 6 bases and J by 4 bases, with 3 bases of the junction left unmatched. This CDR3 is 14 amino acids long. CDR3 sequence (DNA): TGTGCCAGCAGCGGACAGGTTTATAATTCACCCCTCCACTTT. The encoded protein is CASSGQVYNSPLHF.

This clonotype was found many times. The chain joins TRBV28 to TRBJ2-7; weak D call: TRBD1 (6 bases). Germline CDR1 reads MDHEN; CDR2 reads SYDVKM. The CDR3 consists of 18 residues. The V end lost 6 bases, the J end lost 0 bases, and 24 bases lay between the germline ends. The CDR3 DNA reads TGTGCCAGCAGAAACTTCCTCACGACAGGAACCCACTCCTACGAGCAGTACTTC. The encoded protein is CASRNFLTTGTHSYEQYF.